This T cell receptor (beta chain) was sequenced for a study of identical twins. Findings and caveats of the study: Beta out-of-frame sequences showed weaker excess twin sharing.

TCRdb redid the calling of the 5' RACE reads with MiXCR, one entry per CDR3 protein. Of about 700,000 distinct CDR3 sequences listed, over 8.5% are singletons. Of note for this clonotype: The target antigen is unknown.

The CDR3 runs to 15 residues. Germline V gene data show CDR1 as SEHNR and CDR2 as FQNEAQ (reference sequence). The ends were cut back, 2 bases at V and 3 bases at J, with 11 bases in the middle. The sample was also reused in another study, on yellow fever vaccine responses in identical twins.

The rearrangement links TRBV7-9 to TRBJ1-5; D is unclear. Input material: PBMCs. This TCR derives from a woman under 30 in good health. CDR3 loop: CASSLQGDDNQPQHF. As DNA, the CDR3 is TGTGCCAGCAGCTTACAAGGAGATGACAATCAGCCCCAGCATTTT.